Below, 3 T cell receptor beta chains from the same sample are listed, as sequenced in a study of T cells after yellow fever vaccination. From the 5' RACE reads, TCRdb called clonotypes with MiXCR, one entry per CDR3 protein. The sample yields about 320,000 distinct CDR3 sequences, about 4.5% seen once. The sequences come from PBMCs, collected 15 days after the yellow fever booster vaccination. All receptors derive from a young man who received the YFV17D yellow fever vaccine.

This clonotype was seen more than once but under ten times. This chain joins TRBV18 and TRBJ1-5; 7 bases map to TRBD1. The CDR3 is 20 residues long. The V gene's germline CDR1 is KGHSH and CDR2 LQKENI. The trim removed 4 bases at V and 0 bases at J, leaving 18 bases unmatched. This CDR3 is CASSRRPQTGTMGSNQPQHF. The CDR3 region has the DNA TGTGCCAGCTCACGACGACCCCAGACAGGGACCATGGGTAGCAATCAGCCCCAGCATTTT.

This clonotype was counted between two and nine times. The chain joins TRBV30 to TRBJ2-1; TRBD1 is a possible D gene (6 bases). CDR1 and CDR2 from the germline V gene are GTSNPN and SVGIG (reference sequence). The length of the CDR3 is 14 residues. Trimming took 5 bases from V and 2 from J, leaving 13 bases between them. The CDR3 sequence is CAWDTGITYNEQFF. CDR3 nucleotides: TGTGCCTGGGATACAGGGATCACCTACAATGAGCAGTTCTTC.

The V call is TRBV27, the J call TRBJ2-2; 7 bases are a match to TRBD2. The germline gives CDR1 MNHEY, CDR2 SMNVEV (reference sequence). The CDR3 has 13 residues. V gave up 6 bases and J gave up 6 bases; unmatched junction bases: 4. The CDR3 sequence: CASRLATAGELFF. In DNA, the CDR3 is TGTGCCAGCAGACTAGCGACCGCCGGGGAGCTGTTTTTT.